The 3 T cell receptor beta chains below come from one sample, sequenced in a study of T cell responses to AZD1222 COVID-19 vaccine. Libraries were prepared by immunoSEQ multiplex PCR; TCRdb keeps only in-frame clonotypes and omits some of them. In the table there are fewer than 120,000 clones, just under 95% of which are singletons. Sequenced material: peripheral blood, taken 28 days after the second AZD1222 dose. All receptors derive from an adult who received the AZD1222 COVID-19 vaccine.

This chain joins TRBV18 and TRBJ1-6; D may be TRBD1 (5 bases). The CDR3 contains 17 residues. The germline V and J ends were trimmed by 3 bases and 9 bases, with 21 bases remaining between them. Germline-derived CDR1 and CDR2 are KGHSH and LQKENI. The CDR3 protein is CASSPQQALGHRSPLHF. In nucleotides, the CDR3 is TGTGCCAGCTCACCGCAACAAGCCCTGGGGCATCGTTCACCCCTCCACTTT.

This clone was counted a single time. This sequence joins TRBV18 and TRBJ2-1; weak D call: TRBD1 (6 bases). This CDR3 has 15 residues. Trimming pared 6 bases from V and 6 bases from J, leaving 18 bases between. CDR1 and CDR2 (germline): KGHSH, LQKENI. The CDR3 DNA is TGTGCCAGCTCTCCCACAGGGCTGAGTCTCAATGAGCAGTTCTTC. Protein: CASSPTGLSLNEQFF.

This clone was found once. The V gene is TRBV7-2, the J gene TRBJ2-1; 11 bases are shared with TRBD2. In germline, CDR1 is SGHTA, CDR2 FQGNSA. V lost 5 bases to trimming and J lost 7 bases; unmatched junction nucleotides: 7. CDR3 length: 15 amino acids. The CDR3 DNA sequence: TGTGCCAGCAGCCCTCTAGCGGGGGGCTGGAATGAGCAGTTCTTC. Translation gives CASSPLAGGWNEQFF.